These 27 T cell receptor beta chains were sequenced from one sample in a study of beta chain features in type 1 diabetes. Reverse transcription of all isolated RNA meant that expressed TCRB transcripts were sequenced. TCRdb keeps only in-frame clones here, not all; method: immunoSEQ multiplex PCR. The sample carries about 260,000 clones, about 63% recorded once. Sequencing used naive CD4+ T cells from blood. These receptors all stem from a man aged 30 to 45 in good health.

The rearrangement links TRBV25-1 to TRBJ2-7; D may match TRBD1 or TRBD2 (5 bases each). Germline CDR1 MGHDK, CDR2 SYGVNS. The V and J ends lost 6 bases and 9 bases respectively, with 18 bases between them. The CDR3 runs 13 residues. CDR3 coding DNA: TGTGCCAGCAGCCCTGGGGGAAGGGGCCGGCAGTACTTC. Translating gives CASSPGGRGRQYF.

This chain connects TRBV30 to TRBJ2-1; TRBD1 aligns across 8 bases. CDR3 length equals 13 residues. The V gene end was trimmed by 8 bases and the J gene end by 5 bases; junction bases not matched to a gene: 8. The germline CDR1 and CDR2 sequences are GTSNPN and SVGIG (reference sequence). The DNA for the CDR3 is TGTGCCGGGACGGACAGGGCGGACAATGAGCAGTTCTTC. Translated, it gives CAGTDRADNEQFF.

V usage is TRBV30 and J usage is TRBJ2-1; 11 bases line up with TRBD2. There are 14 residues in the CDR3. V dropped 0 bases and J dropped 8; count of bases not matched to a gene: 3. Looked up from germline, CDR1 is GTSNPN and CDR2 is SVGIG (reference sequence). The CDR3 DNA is TGTGCCTGGAGTGTCACTAGCGGGAGATATGAGCAGTTCTTC. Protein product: CAWSVTSGRYEQFF.

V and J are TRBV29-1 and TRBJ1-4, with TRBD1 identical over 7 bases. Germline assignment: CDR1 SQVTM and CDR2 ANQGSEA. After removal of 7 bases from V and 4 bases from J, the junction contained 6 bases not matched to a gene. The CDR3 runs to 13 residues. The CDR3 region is CSGQTGSNEKLFF. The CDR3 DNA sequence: TGCAGCGGCCAGACAGGGAGTAATGAAAAACTGTTTTTT. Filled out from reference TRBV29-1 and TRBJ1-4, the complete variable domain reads SAVISQKPSRDICQRGTSLTIQCQVDSQVTMMFWYRQQPGQSLTLIATANQGSEATYESGFVIDKFPISRPNLTFSTLTVSNMSPEDSSIYLCSGQTGSNEKLFFGSGTQLSVL.

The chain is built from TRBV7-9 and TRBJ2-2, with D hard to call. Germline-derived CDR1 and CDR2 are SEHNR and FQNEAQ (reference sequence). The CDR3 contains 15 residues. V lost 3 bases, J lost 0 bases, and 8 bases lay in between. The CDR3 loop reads CASSFSRTNTGELFF. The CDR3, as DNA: TGTGCCAGCAGCTTCTCCCGAACGAACACCGGGGAGCTGTTTTTT.

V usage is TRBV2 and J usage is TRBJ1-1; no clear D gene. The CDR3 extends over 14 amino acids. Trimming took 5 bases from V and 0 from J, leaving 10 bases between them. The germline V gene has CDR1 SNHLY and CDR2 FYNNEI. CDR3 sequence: CASSLEQLNTEAFF. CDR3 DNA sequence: TGTGCCAGCAGTCTGGAGCAATTGAACACTGAAGCTTTCTTT.

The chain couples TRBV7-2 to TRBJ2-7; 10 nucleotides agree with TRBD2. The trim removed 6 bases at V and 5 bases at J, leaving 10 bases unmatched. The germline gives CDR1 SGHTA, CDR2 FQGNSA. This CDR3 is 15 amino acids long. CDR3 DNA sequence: TGTGCCAGCAGACCAGTCCCTAGCGGGAGCGACGAGCAGTACTTC. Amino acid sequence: CASRPVPSGSDEQYF.

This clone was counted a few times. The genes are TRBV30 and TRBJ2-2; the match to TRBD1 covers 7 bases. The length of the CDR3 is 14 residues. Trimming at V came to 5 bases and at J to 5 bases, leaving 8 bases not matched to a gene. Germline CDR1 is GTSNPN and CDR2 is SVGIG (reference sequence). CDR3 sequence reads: CAWARTGRTGELFF. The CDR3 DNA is TGTGCCTGGGCACGGACAGGTCGAACCGGGGAGCTGTTTTTT.

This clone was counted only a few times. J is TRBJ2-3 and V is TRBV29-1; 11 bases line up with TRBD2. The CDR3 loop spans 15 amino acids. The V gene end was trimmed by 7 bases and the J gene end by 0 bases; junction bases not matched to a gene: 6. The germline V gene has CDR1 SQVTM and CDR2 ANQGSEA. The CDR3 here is CSASTSGGSTDTQYF. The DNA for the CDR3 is TGCAGCGCGTCCACTAGCGGGGGAAGCACAGATACGCAGTATTTT.

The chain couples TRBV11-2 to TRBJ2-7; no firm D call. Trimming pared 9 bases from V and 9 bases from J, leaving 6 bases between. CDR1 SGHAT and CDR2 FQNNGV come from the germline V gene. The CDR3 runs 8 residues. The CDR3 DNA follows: TGTGCCAGTGTCGGGCAGTACTTC. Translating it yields CASVGQYF.

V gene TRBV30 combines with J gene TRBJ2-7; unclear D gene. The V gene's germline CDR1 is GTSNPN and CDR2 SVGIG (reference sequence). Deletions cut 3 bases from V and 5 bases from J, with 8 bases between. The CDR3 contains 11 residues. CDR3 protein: CAWSVTHEQYF. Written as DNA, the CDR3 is TGTGCCTGGAGCGTGACGCACGAGCAGTACTTC.

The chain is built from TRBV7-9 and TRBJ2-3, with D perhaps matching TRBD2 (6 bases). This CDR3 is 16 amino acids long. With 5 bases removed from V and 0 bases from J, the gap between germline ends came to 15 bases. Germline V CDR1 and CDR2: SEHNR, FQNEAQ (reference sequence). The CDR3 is CASSVRAGPSTDTQYF. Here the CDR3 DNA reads TGTGCCAGCAGCGTTAGGGCGGGGCCCAGCACAGATACGCAGTATTTT. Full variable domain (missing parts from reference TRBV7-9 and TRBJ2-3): DTGVSQNPRHKITKRGQNVTFRCDPISEHNRLYWYRQTLGQGPEFLTYFQNEAQLEKSRLLSDRFSAERPKGSFSTLEIQRTEQGDSAMYLCASSVRAGPSTDTQYFGPGTRLTVL.

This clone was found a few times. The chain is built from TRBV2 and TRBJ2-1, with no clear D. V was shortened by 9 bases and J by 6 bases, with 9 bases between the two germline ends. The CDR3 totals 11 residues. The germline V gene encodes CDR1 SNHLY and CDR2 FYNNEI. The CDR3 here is CASQGLNEQFF. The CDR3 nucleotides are TGTGCCAGTCAAGGCCTCAATGAGCAGTTCTTC. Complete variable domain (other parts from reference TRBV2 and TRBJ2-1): EPEVTQTPSHQVTQMGQEVILRCVPISNHLYFYWYRQILGQKVEFLVSFYNNEISEKSEIFDDQFSVERPDGSNFTLKIRSTKLEDSAMYFCASQGLNEQFFGPGTRLTVL.

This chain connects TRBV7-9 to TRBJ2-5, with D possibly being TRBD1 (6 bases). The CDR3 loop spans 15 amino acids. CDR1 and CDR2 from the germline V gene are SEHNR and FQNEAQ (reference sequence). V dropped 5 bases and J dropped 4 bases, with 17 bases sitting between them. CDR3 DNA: TGTGCCAGCAGCCTCCGAACAGGGAACGGAGAGACCCAGTACTTC. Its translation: CASSLRTGNGETQYF.

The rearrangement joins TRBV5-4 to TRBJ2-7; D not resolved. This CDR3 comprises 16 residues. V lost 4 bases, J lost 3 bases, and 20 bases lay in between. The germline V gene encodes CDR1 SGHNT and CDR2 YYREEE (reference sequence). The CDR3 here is CASSQPNARNLYEQYF. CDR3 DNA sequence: TGTGCCAGCAGCCAGCCTAATGCCAGGAACCTCTACGAGCAGTACTTC.

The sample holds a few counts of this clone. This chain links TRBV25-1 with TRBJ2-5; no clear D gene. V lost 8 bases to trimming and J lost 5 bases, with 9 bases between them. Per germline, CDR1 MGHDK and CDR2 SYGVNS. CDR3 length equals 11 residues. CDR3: CASGFLETQYF. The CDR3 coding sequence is TGTGCCAGCGGCTTTTTGGAGACCCAGTACTTC.

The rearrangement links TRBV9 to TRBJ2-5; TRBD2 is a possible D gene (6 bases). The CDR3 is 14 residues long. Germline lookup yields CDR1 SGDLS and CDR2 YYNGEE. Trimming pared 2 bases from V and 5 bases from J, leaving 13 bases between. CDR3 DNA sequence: TGTGCCAGCAGCGTGTCGGCGGGAAGGGAGACCCAGTACTTC. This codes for CASSVSAGRETQYF.

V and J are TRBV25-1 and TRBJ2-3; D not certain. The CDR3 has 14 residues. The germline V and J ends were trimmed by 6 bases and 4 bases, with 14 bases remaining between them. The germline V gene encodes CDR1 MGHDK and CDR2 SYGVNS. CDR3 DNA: TGTGCCAGCAGGGCTGGGGTCGTTGCAGATACGCAGTATTTT. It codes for CASRAGVVADTQYF.

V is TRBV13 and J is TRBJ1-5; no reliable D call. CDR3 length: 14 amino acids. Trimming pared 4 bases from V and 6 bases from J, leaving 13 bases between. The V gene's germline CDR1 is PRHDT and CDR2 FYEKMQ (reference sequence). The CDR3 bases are TGTGCCAGCAGCTCAGGAAGGGAGGTTCAGCCCCAGCATTTT. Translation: CASSSGREVQPQHF.

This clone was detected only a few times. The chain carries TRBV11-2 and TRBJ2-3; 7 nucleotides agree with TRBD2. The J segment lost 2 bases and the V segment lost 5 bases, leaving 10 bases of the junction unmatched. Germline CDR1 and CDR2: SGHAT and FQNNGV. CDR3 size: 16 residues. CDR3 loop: CASSPALAVITDTQYF. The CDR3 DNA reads TGTGCCAGCAGCCCTGCGCTAGCGGTTATCACAGATACGCAGTATTTT.

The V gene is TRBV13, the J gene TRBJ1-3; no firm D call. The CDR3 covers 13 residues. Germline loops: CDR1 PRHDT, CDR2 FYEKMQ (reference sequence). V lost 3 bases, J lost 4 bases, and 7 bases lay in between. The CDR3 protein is CASSFAAGNTIYF. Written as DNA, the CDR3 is TGTGCCAGCAGCTTCGCAGCCGGAAACACCATATATTTT.

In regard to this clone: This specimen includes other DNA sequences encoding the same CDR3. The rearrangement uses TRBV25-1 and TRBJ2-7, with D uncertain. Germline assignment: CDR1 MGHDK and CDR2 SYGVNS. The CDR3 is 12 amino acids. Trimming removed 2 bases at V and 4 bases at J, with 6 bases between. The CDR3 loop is CASSEGPYEQYF. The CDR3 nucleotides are TGTGCCAGCAGTGAAGGTCCGTACGAGCAGTACTTC.

The CDR3 sequence is CASSVGPAGGSNEQFF. The CDR3 coding sequence is TGTGCCAGCAGCGTAGGGCCAGCGGGAGGTTCTAATGAGCAGTTCTTC. The V gene is TRBV9, the J gene TRBJ2-1; 9 nucleotides match TRBD2. CDR3 size: 16 residues. CDR1 is SGDLS, CDR2 YYNGEE, per germline. V shed 0 bases, J shed 7 bases, and the junction held 8 bases outside the gene matches.

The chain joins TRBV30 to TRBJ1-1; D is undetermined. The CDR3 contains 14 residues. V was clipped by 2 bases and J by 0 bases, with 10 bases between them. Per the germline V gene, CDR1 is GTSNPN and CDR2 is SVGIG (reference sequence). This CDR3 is CAWSPRVVNTEAFF. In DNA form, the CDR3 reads TGTGCCTGGAGTCCGAGAGTAGTGAACACTGAAGCTTTCTTT.

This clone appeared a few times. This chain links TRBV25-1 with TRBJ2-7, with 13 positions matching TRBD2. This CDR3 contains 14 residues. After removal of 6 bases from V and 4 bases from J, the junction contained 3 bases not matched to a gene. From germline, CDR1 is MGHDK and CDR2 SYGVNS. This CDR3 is CASSQTSGRYEQYF. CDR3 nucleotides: TGTGCCAGCAGCCAGACTAGCGGGAGGTACGAGCAGTACTTC.

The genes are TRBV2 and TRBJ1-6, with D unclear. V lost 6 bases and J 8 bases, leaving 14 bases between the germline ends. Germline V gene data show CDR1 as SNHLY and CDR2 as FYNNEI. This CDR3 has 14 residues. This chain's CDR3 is CASRVDVYDSPLHF. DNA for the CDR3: TGTGCCAGCAGGGTCGACGTGTATGATTCACCCCTCCACTTT.

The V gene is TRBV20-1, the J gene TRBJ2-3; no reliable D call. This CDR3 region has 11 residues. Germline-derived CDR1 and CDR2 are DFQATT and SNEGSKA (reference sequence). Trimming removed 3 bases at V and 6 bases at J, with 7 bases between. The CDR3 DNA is TGCAGTGCTAGCAACCCGGATACGCAGTATTTT. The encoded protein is CSASNPDTQYF.